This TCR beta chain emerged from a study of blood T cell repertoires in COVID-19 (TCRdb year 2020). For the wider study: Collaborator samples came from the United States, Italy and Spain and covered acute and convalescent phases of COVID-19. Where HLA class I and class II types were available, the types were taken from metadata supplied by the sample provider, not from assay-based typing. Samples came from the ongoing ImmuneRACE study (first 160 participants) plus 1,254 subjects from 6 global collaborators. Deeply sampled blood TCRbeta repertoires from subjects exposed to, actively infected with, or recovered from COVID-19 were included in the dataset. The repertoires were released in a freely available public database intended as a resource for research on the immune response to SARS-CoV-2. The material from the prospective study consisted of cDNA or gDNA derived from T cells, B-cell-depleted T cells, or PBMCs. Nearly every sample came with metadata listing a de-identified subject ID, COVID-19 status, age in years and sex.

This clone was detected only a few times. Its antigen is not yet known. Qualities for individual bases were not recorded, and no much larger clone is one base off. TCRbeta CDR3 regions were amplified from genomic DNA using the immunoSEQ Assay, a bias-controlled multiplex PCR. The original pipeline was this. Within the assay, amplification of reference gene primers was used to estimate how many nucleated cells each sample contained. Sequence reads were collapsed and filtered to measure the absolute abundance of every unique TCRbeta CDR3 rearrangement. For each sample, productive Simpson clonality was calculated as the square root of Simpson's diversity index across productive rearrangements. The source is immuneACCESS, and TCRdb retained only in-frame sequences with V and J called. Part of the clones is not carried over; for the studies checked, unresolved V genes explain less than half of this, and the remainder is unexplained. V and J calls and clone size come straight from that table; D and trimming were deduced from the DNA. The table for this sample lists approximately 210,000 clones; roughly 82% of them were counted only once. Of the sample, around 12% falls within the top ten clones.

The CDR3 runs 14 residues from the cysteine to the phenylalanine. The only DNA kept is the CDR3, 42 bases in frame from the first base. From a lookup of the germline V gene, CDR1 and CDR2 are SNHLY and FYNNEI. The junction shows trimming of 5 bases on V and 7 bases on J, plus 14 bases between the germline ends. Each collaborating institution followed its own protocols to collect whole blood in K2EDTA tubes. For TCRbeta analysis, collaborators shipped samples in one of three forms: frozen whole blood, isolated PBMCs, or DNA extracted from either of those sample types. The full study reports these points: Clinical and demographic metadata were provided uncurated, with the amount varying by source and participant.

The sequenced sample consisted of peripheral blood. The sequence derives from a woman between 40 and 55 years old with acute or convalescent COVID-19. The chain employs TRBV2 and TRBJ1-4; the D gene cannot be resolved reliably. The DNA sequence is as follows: TGTGCCAGCAGTTGGGCCCAGTTCAGTGAAAAACTGTTTTTT. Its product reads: CASSWAQFSEKLFF.